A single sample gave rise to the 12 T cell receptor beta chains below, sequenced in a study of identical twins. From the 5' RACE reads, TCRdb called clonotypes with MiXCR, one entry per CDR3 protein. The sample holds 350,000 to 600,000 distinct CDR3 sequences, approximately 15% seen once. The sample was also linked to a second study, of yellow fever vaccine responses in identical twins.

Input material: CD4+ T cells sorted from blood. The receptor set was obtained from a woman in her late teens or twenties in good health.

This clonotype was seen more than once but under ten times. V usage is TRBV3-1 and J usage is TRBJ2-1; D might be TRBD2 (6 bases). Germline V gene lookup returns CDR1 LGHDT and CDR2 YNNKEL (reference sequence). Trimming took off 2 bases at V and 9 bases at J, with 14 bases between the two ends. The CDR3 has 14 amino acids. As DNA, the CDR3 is TGTGCCAGCAGCCAAATAGCGGTTGCGGGTGAGCAGTTCTTC. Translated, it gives CASSQIAVAGEQFF.

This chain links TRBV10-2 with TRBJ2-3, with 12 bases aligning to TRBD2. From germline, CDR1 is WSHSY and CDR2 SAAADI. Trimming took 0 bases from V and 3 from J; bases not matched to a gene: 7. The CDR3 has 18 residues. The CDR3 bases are TGCGCCAGCAGTGAGTCAATGTTCGGGACTAGCGGGACAGATACGCAGTATTTT. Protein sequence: CASSESMFGTSGTDTQYF.

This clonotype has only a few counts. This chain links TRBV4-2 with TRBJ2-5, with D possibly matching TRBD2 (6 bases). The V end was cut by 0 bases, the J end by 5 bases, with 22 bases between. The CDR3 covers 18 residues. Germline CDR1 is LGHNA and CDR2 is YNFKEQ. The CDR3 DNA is TGTGCCAGCAGCCAAGAGGGGGGTAAATGGCTCGCGGGGGAGACCCAGTACTTC. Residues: CASSQEGGKWLAGETQYF.

CDR3: CASSPERGPGSYNEQFF. DNA of the CDR3: TGCGCCAGCAGCCCAGAGCGGGGTCCGGGTTCCTACAATGAGCAGTTCTTC. The V and J genes are TRBV4-3 and TRBJ2-1; 7 nucleotides line up with TRBD2. CDR1 LGHNA and CDR2 YSLEER come from the germline V gene. The ends lost 4 bases at V and 1 base at J; junction bases unmatched: 10. The CDR3 has 17 amino acids.

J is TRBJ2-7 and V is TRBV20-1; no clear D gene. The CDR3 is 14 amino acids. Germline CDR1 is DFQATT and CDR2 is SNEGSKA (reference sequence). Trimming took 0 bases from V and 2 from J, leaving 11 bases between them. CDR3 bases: TGCAGTGCTAGAGATTTAGGTTCCCCCTACGAGCAGTACTTC. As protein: CSARDLGSPYEQYF.

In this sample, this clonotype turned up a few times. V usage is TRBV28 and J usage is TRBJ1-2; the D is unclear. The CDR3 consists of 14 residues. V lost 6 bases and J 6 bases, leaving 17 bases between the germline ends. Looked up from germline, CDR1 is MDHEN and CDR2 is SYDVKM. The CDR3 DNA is TGTGCCAGCAGGACTCGTGTAGTACCGAATGGCTACACCTTC. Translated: CASRTRVVPNGYTF.

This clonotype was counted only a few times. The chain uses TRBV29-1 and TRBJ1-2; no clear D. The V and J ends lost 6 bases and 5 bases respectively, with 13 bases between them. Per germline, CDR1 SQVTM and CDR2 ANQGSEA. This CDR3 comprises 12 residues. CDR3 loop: CSVMDDGYGYTF. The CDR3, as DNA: TGCAGCGTGATGGATGACGGATATGGCTACACCTTC.

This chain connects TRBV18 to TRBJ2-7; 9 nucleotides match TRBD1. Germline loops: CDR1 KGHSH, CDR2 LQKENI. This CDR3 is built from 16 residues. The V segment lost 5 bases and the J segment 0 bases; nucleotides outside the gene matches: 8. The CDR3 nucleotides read TGTGCCAGCTCAGCAACGCCGGGACAGGGCTCCTACGAGCAGTACTTC. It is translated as CASSATPGQGSYEQYF.

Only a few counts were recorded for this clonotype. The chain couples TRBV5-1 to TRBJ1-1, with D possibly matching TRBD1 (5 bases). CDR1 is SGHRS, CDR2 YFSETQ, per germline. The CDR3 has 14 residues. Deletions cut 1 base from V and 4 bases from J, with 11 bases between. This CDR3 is CASSLPGSGTEAFF. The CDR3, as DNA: TGCGCCAGCAGCTTGCCAGGGTCAGGCACTGAAGCTTTCTTT.

For the CDR3, the DNA is TGCAGTGCCTCCTCCTATGGGCCCGGGGAGCTGTTTTTT. Translating it yields CSASSYGPGELFF. The J gene is TRBJ2-2, the V gene TRBV20-1; D not resolved. CDR3 length equals 13 residues. V lost 6 bases and J lost 6, with 14 bases in between. Germline CDR1 reads DFQATT; CDR2 reads SNEGSKA (reference sequence).

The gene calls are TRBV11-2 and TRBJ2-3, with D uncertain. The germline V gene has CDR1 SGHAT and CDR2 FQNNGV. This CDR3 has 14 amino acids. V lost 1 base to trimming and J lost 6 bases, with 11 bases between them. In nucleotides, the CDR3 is TGTGCCAGCAGCTTAGTTGTAGGGAAGGATACGCAGTATTTT. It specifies CASSLVVGKDTQYF.

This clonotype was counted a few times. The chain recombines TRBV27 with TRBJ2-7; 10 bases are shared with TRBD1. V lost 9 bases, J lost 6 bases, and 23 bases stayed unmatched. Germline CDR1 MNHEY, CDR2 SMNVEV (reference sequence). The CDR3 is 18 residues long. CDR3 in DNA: TGTGCCAGGCCTCCTCCTTCACCTGGGACAGGGGCAAGATTCGAGCAGTACTTC. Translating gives CARPPPSPGTGARFEQYF.